A selection of T cell receptor beta chains follows, all from one sample in a study of OX40 agonist ivuxolimab in advanced cancers. TCRdb's table, derived via immunoSEQ multiplex PCR, lists solely in-frame clones and lacks some. Among about 94,000 clones, roughly 84% were seen once, and the ten largest hold around 0.3%. The source was CD4+ or CD8+ T cells sorted from blood, collected in a trial of the OX40 agonist ivuxolimab. These receptors were taken from an adult with an advanced solid tumor such as melanoma, head and neck, liver or kidney cancer. CDR3s include the opening cysteine and the closing phenylalanine or tryptophan. A D gene is named only where the DNA matches it firmly. Size values are once, few and many counts, or a class for expanded clones, and some rows have none.

TRBJ1-2,NA,NA,TRBV7-8,CASSFKGGSYGYTF,TGTGCCAGCTCCTTTAAAGGAGGTTCCTATGGCTACACCTTC
TRBJ1-1,NA,NA,TRBV5-1,CASSLAVEVNEAFF,TGCGCCAGCAGCTTGGCCGTTGAAGTCAACGAAGCTTTCTTT
TRBJ2-7,NA,NA,TRBV28,CASSLQGPSYEQYF,TGTGCCAGCAGTTTACAGGGTCCCTCCTACGAGCAGTACTTC
TRBJ2-7,once,NA,TRBV27,CASGDRYSYEQYF,TGTGCCAGCGGTGACAGGTACTCCTACGAGCAGTACTTC
TRBJ1-5,NA,NA,TRBV7-8,CASSPGRGSNQPQHF,TGTGCCAGCAGCCCCGGGAGGGGTAGCAATCAGCCCCAGCATTTT
TRBJ1-2,NA,TRBD1,TRBV18,CASSLVTGGDNYGYTF,TGTGCCAGCTCACTCGTAACAGGGGGCGACAACTATGGCTACACCTTC
TRBJ2-3,NA,TRBD1,TRBV9,CASSVDQGAYTQYF,TGTGCCAGCAGCGTAGACCAGGGGGCCTATACGCAGTATTTT
TRBJ1-3,NA,TRBD1,TRBV6-1,CASKSAGGDGNTIYF,TGTGCCAGCAAATCAGCAGGGGGCGACGGAAACACCATATATTTT
TRBJ2-1,NA,NA,TRBV2,CASSEIGAGPYNEQFF,TGTGCCAGCAGTGAAATCGGGGCAGGGCCTTACAATGAGCAGTTCTTC
TRBJ2-3,NA,NA,TRBV15,CATSPARHSLSDTQYF,TGTGCCACCAGTCCGGCGAGACACTCTTTGTCAGATACGCAGTATTTT
TRBJ1-5,NA,NA,TRBV4-3,CASSPGPVGQPQHF,TGCGCCAGCAGCCCGGGCCCGGTAGGTCAGCCCCAGCATTTT
TRBJ1-5,NA,NA,TRBV7-2,CASAWAGTQPQHF,TGTGCCAGCGCCTGGGCAGGGACTCAGCCCCAGCATTTT
TRBJ1-1,NA,NA,TRBV7-9,CASSLVTGIPRNTEAFF,TGTGCCAGCAGCTTAGTGACGGGTATCCCGCGGAACACTGAAGCTTTCTTT
TRBJ2-7,NA,NA,TRBV6-6,CASSPTGGEREQYF,TGTGCCAGCAGCCCCACAGGGGGGGAGAGGGAGCAGTACTTC
TRBJ2-7,NA,NA,TRBV10-2,CASSVHSYEQYF,TGCGCCAGCAGTGTGCACTCCTACGAGCAGTACTTC
TRBJ1-1,NA,NA,TRBV5-1,CASSLGEGRAFF,TGCGCCAGCAGCTTGGGGGAGGGTCGAGCTTTCTTT
TRBJ2-2,NA,NA,TRBV7-3,CASSLRGEGTGELFF,TGTGCCAGCAGCCTAAGGGGGGAAGGCACCGGGGAGCTGTTTTTT
TRBJ1-2,NA,TRBD1,TRBV19,CASSIVLGQGGYTF,TGTGCCAGTAGTATAGTCCTCGGACAGGGTGGCTACACCTTC
TRBJ2-7,NA,NA,TRBV18,CASSLKGYEQYF,TGTGCCAGCTCATTAAAAGGATACGAGCAGTACTTC
TRBJ1-3,NA,NA,TRBV11-2,CASSLDGGPGNTIYF,TGTGCCAGCAGCTTAGATGGGGGGCCAGGAAACACCATATATTTT
TRBJ1-4,NA,NA,TRBV5-4,CASSSQAGKRATNEKLFF,TGTGCCAGCAGCTCCCAGGCGGGGAAGAGGGCAACTAATGAAAAACTGTTTTTT
TRBJ2-2,NA,TRBD1,TRBV28,CASSTGAVHPGELFF,TGTGCCAGCAGTACAGGGGCGGTCCATCCCGGGGAGCTGTTTTTT
TRBJ1-1,NA,NA,TRBV19,CASSIYVAVNTEAFF,TGTGCCAGTAGTATTTATGTCGCGGTGAACACTGAAGCTTTCTTT
TRBJ2-5,NA,TRBD2,TRBV27,CASSHGSGGETQYF,TGTGCCAGCAGCCACGGTAGCGGGGGAGAGACCCAGTACTTC
TRBJ2-1,NA,NA,TRBV14,CASSQDEWTEQFF,TGTGCCAGCAGCCAAGACGAGTGGACAGAGCAGTTCTTC
TRBJ2-7,once,TRBD1,TRBV5-4,CASKGTGRNEQYF,TGTGCCAGCAAGGGGACAGGGAGGAACGAGCAGTACTTC
TRBJ2-3,NA,NA,TRBV18,CASTTQSTDTQYF,TGTGCCAGCACGACGCAAAGCACAGATACGCAGTATTTT
TRBJ1-5,NA,NA,TRBV27,CASSTYWGYQPQHF,TGTGCCAGCAGTACCTACTGGGGCTATCAGCCCCAGCATTTT
TRBJ2-7,NA,NA,TRBV7-8,CASTNRAGPRSYEQYF,TGTGCCAGCACCAACCGGGCAGGGCCTCGAAGCTACGAGCAGTACTTC
TRBJ2-2,NA,TRBD1,TRBV19,CASSPGQGSLRELFF,TGTGCCAGTAGCCCCGGACAGGGGTCTTTACGGGAGCTGTTTTTT
TRBJ2-3,NA,NA,TRBV7-6,CASSLSRTNTDTQYF,TGTGCCAGCAGCTTAAGTAGGACTAACACAGATACGCAGTATTTT
TRBJ2-7,once,NA,TRBV25-1,CASSEAGSYEQYF,TGTGCCAGCAGTGAAGCGGGGTCCTACGAGCAGTACTTC
TRBJ1-1,NA,TRBD1,TRBV5-6,CASKLWTGKNTEAFF,TGTGCCAGCAAACTTTGGACAGGAAAGAACACTGAAGCTTTCTTT
TRBJ1-5,NA,NA,TRBV5-6,CASSLWLGGSSNQPQHF,TGTGCCAGCAGCTTGTGGCTCGGGGGGTCCAGCAATCAGCCCCAGCATTTT
TRBJ2-7,NA,NA,TRBV11-3,CASSLGVGENYEQYF,TGTGCCAGCAGCCTAGGAGTGGGGGAAAACTACGAGCAGTACTTC
TRBJ1-2,few,TRBD1,TRBV7-8,CASSLTVAVTGGYGYTF,TGTGCCAGCAGCTTAACCGTGGCGGTGACAGGGGGCTATGGCTACACCTTC
TRBJ1-3,NA,TRBD1,TRBV18,CASSPEGAGDTIYF,TGTGCCAGCTCACCAGAGGGGGCTGGCGACACCATATATTTT
TRBJ2-1,once,TRBD2,TRBV7-6,CASRPIAGGPNNEQFF,TGTGCCAGCAGACCAATAGCGGGGGGGCCCAACAATGAGCAGTTCTTC
TRBJ1-5,NA,NA,TRBV19,CASSMPNGGSNQPQHF,TGTGCCAGTAGCATGCCAAACGGGGGTAGCAATCAGCCCCAGCATTTT
TRBJ1-6,NA,TRBD1,TRBV18,CASSLADRGHSPLHF,TGTGCCAGCTCACTAGCGGACAGGGGGCATTCACCCCTCCACTTT
TRBJ1-1,NA,NA,TRBV13,CASSFFPGTKTMNTEAFF,TGTGCCAGCAGCTTCTTTCCCGGGACAAAGACCATGAACACTGAAGCTTTCTTT
TRBJ2-7,NA,NA,TRBV6-1,CASSERNAYEQYF,TGTGCCAGCAGTGAACGGAATGCCTACGAGCAGTACTTC
TRBJ2-7,NA,NA,TRBV27,CASSLRKPLSYEQYF,TGTGCCAGCAGTTTACGGAAGCCACTCTCCTACGAGCAGTACTTC
TRBJ1-6,NA,TRBD1,TRBV19,CASNPTPGQRNSPLHF,TGTGCCAGTAACCCGACCCCGGGACAGAGAAATTCACCCCTCCACTTT
TRBJ2-3,NA,NA,TRBV18,CASSRGPGDTQYF,TGTGCCAGCTCACGCGGGCCAGGGGATACGCAGTATTTT
TRBJ1-1,NA,NA,TRBV12-1,CASSFGCPLRSLNTEAFF,TGTGCCAGCAGCTTTGGGTGTCCGTTGAGGAGTCTGAACACTGAAGCTTTCTTT
TRBJ2-3,once,NA,TRBV28,CASRAADAQYF,TGTGCCAGCAGGGCAGCAGATGCGCAGTATTTT